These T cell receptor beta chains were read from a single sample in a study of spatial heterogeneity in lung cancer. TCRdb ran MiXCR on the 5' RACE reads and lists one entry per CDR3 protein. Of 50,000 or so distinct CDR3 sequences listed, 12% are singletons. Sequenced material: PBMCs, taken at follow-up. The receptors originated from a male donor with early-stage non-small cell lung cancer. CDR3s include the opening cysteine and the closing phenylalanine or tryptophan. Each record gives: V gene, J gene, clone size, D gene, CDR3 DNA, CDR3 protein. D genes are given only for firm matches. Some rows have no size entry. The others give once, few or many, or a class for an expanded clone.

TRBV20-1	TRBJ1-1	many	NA	TGCAGTGCTAGAGAGGGAGTCAGCACTGAAGCTTTCTTT	CSAREGVSTEAFF
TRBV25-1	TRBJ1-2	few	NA	TGTGCCAGCAGTCCCCCAGGGAGTGCTGCTAACTATGGCTACACCTTC	CASSPPGSAANYGYTF
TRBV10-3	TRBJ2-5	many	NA	TGTGCCATCAGTGGCTACAAGGAAGAGACCCAGTACTTC	CAISGYKEETQYF
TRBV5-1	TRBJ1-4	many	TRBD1	TGCGCCAGCAGCTCCCGGGACAGGGGTGGTGAAAAACTGTTTTTT	CASSSRDRGGEKLFF
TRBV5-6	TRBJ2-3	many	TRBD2	TGTGCCAGCACACCTAGCGGGCCGGTAAGCACAGATACGCAGTATTTT	CASTPSGPVSTDTQYF
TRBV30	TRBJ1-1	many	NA	TGTGCCTGGAGTCGCATGAACACTGAAGCTTTCTTT	CAWSRMNTEAFF
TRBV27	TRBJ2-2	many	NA	TGTGCCAGCAGTTTAAACCCTGGACCCGGGGAGCTGTTTTTT	CASSLNPGPGELFF
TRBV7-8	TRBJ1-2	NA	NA	TGTGCCAGCAGCACACTACTCTATGGCTACACCTTC	CASSTLLYGYTF
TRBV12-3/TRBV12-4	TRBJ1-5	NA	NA	TGTGCCAGCAGTTTAGGGACTCAGCCCCAGCATTTT	CASSLGTQPQHF
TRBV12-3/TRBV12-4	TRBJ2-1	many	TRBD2	TGTGCCAGCAGGAGCGGGAGTTGGAACAATGAGCAGTTCTTC	CASRSGSWNNEQFF
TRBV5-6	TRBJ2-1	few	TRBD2	TGTGCCAGCAGCCCCGGACTAGCGGGACTGTTCTTC	CASSPGLAGLFF
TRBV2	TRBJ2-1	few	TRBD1	TGTGCCAGCCACACCCGACAGGGCACGGGCAATGAGCAGTTCTTC	CASHTRQGTGNEQFF
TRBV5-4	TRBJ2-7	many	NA	TGTGCCAGCAGCTTGGAAAGATACGAGCAGTACTTC	CASSLERYEQYF
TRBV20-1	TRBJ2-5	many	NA	TGCAGTGCTAGAGAGGAGACCCAGTACTTC	CSAREETQYF
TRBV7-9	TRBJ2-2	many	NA	TGTGCCGGCCTCTTAAGGGAGCTGTTTTTT	CAGLLRELFF
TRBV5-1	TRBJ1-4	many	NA	TGCGCCAGCAGCTTGGAGCGTCGGCCAGATGAAAAACTGTTTTTT	CASSLERRPDEKLFF
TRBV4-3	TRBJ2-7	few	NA	TGCGCCAGCAGCCATCGAAACAGCTGCGAGGATGCTTACGAGCAGTACTTC	CASSHRNSCEDAYEQYF
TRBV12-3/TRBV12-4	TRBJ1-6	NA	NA	TGTGCCAGCAGTCCGACGGGAGTGTCCTATAATTCACCCCTCCACTTT	CASSPTGVSYNSPLHF
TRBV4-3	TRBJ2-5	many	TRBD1	TGCGCCAGCAGCCTGGAACAGGGGTCCGGAGAGACCCAGTACTTC	CASSLEQGSGETQYF
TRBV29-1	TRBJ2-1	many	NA	TGCAGCGTTGATAGCTCCCTGGGCTCCTACAATGAGCAGTTCTTC	CSVDSSLGSYNEQFF
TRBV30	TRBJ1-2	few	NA	TGTGCCTGGAGTGAAATCGGGCCAACGGGCGGCTACACCTTC	CAWSEIGPTGGYTF
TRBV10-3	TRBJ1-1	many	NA	TGTGCCATCACTGTAACGGAGAACACTGAAGCTTTCTTT	CAITVTENTEAFF
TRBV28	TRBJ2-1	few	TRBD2	TGTGCCAGCAGCCCTTATAGCGGGAGGGCCTCCTACAATGAGCAGTTCTTC	CASSPYSGRASYNEQFF
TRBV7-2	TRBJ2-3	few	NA	TGTGCCAGCAGCTTAGGATGGTCCACAGATACGCAGTATTTT	CASSLGWSTDTQYF
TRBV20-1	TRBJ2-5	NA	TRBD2	TGCAGTGCTAGAGATCGACTAGCGGGGGCGACACAAGAGACCCAGTACTTC	CSARDRLAGATQETQYF
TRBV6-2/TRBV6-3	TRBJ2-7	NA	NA	TGTGCCAGCACCGACTATCGGGCCTACGAGCAGTACTTC	CASTDYRAYEQYF
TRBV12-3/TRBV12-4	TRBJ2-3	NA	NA	TGTGCCAGTACGGGAAGGAACACAGATACGCAGTATTTT	CASTGRNTDTQYF
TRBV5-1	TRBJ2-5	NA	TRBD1	TGCGCCAGCAGCTGGGACAGCGGAGAGACCCAGTACTTC	CASSWDSGETQYF
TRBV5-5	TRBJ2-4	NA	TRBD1	TGTGCCAGTGCAGGGGGTCGAGCCAAAAACATTCAGTACTTC	CASAGGRAKNIQYF
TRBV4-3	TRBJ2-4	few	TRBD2	TGCGCCAGCAGCCAAGGACTAGCGGGGGCTGCCAAAAACATTCAGTACTTC	CASSQGLAGAAKNIQYF
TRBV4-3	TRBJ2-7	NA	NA	TGCGCCAGCAGCCAAGGGACCGCAGGAATATCCTACGAGCAGTACTTC	CASSQGTAGISYEQYF
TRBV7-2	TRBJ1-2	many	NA	TGTGCCAGCAGCTTAGGTCCTACTTTAAACTATGGCTACACCTTC	CASSLGPTLNYGYTF
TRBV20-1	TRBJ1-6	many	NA	TGCAGTGCAAGTTGGGACACCACGAATAATTCACCCCTCCACTTT	CSASWDTTNNSPLHF
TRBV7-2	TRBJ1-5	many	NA	TGTGCCAGCAGCTTAGGACAGCCGCGGAATCAGCCCCAGCATTTT	CASSLGQPRNQPQHF
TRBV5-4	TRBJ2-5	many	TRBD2	TGTGCCAGCAGTCCCGGGAGGGCCGGAGAGACCCAGTACTTC	CASSPGRAGETQYF
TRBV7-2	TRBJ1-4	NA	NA	TGTGCCAGCAGCCCCTGGGTCCCTTACACGGGGGAAAAACTGTTTTTT	CASSPWVPYTGEKLFF
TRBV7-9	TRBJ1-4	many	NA	TGTGCCAGCAGCTTTCGAAGACAGGCCTCGATCTCTGAAAAACTGTTTTTT	CASSFRRQASISEKLFF
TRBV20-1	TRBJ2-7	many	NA	TGCAGTGCTAGGCAGTTTTACGAGCAGTACTTC	CSARQFYEQYF
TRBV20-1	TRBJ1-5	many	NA	TGCAGTGCTGCTGATGGGACGTATTATAGCAATCAGCCCCAGCATTTT	CSAADGTYYSNQPQHF
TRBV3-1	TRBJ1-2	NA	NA	TGTGCCAGCAGCCAAGCCGACTTGGGAGCAGGCTACACCTTC	CASSQADLGAGYTF
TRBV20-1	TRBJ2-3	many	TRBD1	TGCAGTGTTGACGACAGGGAGCGGACAGATACGCAGTATTTT	CSVDDRERTDTQYF
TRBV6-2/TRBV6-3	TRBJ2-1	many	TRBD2	TGTGCCAGCAGGCGGGAGAATGAGCAGTTCTTC	CASRRENEQFF
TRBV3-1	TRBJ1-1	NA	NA	TGTGCCAGCAGCCAACGGCCGTCTATGAACACTGAAGCTTTCTTT	CASSQRPSMNTEAFF
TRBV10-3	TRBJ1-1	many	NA	TGTGCCGCCAGGGAGAACACTGAAGCTTTCTTT	CAARENTEAFF
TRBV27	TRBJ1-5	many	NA	TGTGCCAGCAGTTTGGTCGGTCAGCCCCAGCATTTT	CASSLVGQPQHF
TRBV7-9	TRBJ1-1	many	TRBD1	TGTGCCAGCAGCTCAATCACAGGGGATCCCGAAGCTTTCTTT	CASSSITGDPEAFF
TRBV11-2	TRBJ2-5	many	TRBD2	TGTGCCAGCAGCTTAGGTGGGCTAGCGGGGACCCAAGAGACCCAGTACTTC	CASSLGGLAGTQETQYF
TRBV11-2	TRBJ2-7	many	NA	TGTGCCAGCAGCCCAGAAGGGTTCTACGAGCAGTACTTC	CASSPEGFYEQYF
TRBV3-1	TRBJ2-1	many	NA	TGTGCCAGCAGCCAAGAGGAACTCCTCCCAGGAGGGGGGCAGTTCTTC	CASSQEELLPGGGQFF
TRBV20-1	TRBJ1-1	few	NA	TGCAGTGCTCTCAAACCAAGCATGAACACTGAAGCTTTCTTT	CSALKPSMNTEAFF
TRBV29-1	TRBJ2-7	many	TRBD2	TGCAGCGCAATTGCAGCGGGAGGGCCTTACGAGCAGTACTTC	CSAIAAGGPYEQYF
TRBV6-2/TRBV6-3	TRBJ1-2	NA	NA	TGTGCCAGCAGTTACCAAGGCTATGGCTACACCTTC	CASSYQGYGYTF
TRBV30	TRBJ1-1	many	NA	TGTGCCTGGGCCCGAACTGTACGAGGTGAAGCTTTCTTT	CAWARTVRGEAFF
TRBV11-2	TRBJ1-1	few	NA	TGTGCCAGCAGCTACCACACTGAAGCTTTCTTT	CASSYHTEAFF